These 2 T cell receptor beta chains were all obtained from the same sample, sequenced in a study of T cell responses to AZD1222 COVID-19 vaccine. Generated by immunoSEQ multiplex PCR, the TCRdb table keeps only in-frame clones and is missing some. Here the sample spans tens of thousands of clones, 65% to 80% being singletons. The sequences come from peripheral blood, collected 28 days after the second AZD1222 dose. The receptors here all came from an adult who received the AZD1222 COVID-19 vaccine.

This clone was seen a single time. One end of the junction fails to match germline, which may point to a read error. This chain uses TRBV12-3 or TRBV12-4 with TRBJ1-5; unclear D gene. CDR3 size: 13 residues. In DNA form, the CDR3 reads TGTGCCAGCACCAAACGGGGTGCCCGAGCGGTGGATTTT. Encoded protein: CASTKRGARAVDF.

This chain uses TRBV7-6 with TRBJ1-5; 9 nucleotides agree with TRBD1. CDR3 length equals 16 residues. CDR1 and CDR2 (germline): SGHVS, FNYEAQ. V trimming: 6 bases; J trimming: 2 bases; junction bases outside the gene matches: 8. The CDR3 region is CASRHRQGGGNQPQHF. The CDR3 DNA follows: TGTGCCAGCAGGCACAGACAGGGGGGTGGCAATCAGCCCCAGCATTTT.